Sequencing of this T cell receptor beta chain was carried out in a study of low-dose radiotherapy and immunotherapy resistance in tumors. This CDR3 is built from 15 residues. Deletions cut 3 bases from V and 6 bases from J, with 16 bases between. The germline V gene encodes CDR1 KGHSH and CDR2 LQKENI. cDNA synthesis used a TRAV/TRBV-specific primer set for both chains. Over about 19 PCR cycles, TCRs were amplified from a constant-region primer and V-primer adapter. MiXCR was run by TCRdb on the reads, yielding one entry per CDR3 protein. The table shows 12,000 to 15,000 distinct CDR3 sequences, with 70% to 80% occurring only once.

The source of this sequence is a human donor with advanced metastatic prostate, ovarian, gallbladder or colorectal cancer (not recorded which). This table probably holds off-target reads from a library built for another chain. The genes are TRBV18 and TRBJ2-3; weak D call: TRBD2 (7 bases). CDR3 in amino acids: CASSPRPGGQDTQYF. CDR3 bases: TGTGCCAGCTCACCTAGGCCGGGGGGCCAGGATACGCAGTATTTT.